This T cell receptor (beta chain) was sequenced during a study of blood T cell repertoires in COVID-19. Study background: The United States, Italy and Spain were the sources of the acute and convalescent COVID-19 samples. T cells, B-cell-depleted T cells, or PBMCs supplied cDNA or gDNA.

The CDR3 extends over 13 amino acids. Germline V gene lookup returns CDR1 LGHDT and CDR2 YNNKEL (reference sequence). Trimming took off 4 bases at V and 6 bases at J, with 10 bases between the two ends. Followed over time, Seattle patients had been enrolled while infection was active. Original processing notes: Amplified reference gene primers provided the basis for estimating nucleated cell counts. The repertoire was sequenced with immunoSEQ multiplex PCR; TCRdb's copy has only in-frame clones and lacks some. V, J and clone size are those of that table, while D and trimming were read from the DNA. The sample holds about 500,000 clones, 89% seen once.

Source material: peripheral blood. This sequence was found in a man between 18 and 29 years old with COVID-19, enrolled during active disease. The genes are TRBV3-1 (or the pseudogene TRBV3-2) and TRBJ1-5; no definite D call. The chain's CDR3 is CASSPGSGQPQHF. The CDR3 DNA sequence: TGTGCCAGCAGCCCCGGCTCAGGTCAGCCCCAGCATTTT.